This T cell receptor beta chain emerged from a study of blood T cell repertoires in COVID-19. At the level of the study: Both acute and convalescent COVID-19 samples were obtained from the United States, Italy and Spain. Sample material is recorded as cDNA or gDNA derived from T cells, B-cell-depleted T cells, or PBMCs.

Germline V gene data show CDR1 as MDHEN and CDR2 as SYDVKM. This CDR3 spans 11 amino acids. V lost 10 bases and J lost 8, with 11 bases in between. Per the authors' pipeline: Reference gene primer amplification gave estimated nucleated cell counts. The table came from immunoSEQ multiplex PCR; TCRdb's copy has only in-frame clones and leaves some out. V and J calls and clone size follow that table, whereas D and trimming were derived from the DNA. This sample has 95,000 to 150,000 clones, with approximately 82% found just once. The chain joins TRBV28 to TRBJ1-4; D is ambiguous. The receptor's source is a man at least 80 years old with active or convalescent COVID-19. Input material: peripheral blood. This CDR3 reads CATRELEKLFF. In DNA, the CDR3 is TGTGCCACTCGAGAACTGGAAAAACTGTTTTTT. The variable domain in full, with the rest retrieved from reference TRBV28 and TRBJ1-4, is DVKVTQSSRYLVKRTGEKVFLECVQDMDHENMFWYRQDPGLGLRLIYFSYDVKMKEKGDIPEGYSVSREKKERFSLILESASTNQTSMYLCATRELEKLFFGSGTQLSVL.